The 32 T cell receptor beta chains presented below share a single source sample, sequenced in a study of blood T cell repertoires in COVID-19. Sequenced by immunoSEQ multiplex PCR; TCRdb stores in-frame clones only, minus some. This table has almost 500,000 clones, less than 90% appearing once. Sequences were obtained from PBMCs or T cells enriched from blood (not recorded which). The receptors derive from a woman aged 55-70 years who had recovered from COVID-19.

The chain carries TRBV7-2 and TRBJ2-3, with D possibly TRBD2 on 6 matching bases. The CDR3 has 17 residues. V lost 5 bases and J 2 bases, leaving 20 bases between the germline ends. Per germline, CDR1 SGHTA and CDR2 FQGNSA. Here the CDR3 DNA reads TGTGCCAGCAGCGGCCGGGACTCCCACTTGATCACAGATACGCAGTATTTT. Its protein product is CASSGRDSHLITDTQYF.

This clone showed up just once. The chain employs TRBV5-8 and TRBJ1-3; D call uncertain. V lost 0 bases, J lost 9 bases, and 10 bases lay in between. Germline V gives CDR1 SGHTS, CDR2 YDEGEE. The CDR3 length is 13 residues. The CDR3 region is CASSLGGWSTIYF. CDR3 nucleotide sequence: TGTGCCAGCAGCTTGGGAGGCTGGAGCACCATATATTTT.

The chain joins TRBV9 to TRBJ2-7, with TRBD2 matching 8 bases. The germline CDR1 and CDR2 sequences are SGDLS and YYNGEE. V lost 6 bases to trimming and J lost 3 bases; unmatched junction nucleotides: 11. The CDR3 has 15 amino acids. In DNA, the CDR3 is TGTGCCAGCACGAGGGGGAGCGGGGGTAACTACGAGCAGTACTTC. Translated, it gives CASTRGSGGNYEQYF.

The V call is TRBV27, the J call TRBJ2-2; 8 bases are a match to TRBD1. With 5 bases clipped from V and 3 bases from J, the junction kept 5 bases outside the gene matches. Germline V gene data show CDR1 as MNHEY and CDR2 as SMNVEV (reference sequence). The CDR3 is 15 residues long. The CDR3 spells CASSPDRVYTGELFF. The CDR3 DNA is TGTGCCAGCAGTCCGGACAGGGTATACACCGGGGAGCTGTTTTTT.

The chain has TRBV4-1 and TRBJ1-6; 12 bases match TRBD1. With 0 bases clipped from V and 10 bases from J, the junction kept 10 bases outside the gene matches. The germline V gene encodes CDR1 MGHRA and CDR2 YSYEKL. CDR3 length: 18 residues. In DNA form, the CDR3 reads TGCGCCAGCAGCCAAGATTGGTCGGGACAGGGGGCGAGGTCACCCCTCCACTTT. Translation: CASSQDWSGQGARSPLHF.

As concerns this clone: Other nucleotide sequences in the sample specify the same CDR3. The chain couples TRBV27 to TRBJ1-5; TRBD1 aligns across 8 bases. CDR3 size: 13 residues. Per the germline V gene, CDR1 is MNHEY and CDR2 is SMNVEV (reference sequence). With 5 bases clipped from V and 4 bases from J, the junction kept 1 base outside the gene matches. CDR3 bases: TGTGCCAGCAGTACAGGGGGAAATCAGCCCCAGCATTTT. Translating it yields CASSTGGNQPQHF.

The gene calls are TRBV6-5 and TRBJ2-7; TRBD1 might be the D (7 bases). Germline-derived CDR1 and CDR2 are MNHEY and SVGAGI. Trimming removed 6 bases at V and 0 bases at J, with 12 bases between. The CDR3 runs to 14 residues. CDR3 amino acids: CASSQGGSSYEQYF. Written as DNA, the CDR3 is TGTGCCAGCAGCCAGGGGGGCTCCTCCTACGAGCAGTACTTC.

On this clone: Other nucleotide sequences from this sample produce the same CDR3. The chain has TRBV12-3 or TRBV12-4 and TRBJ2-3; D gene uncertain. This CDR3 is built from 11 residues. V lost 4 bases to trimming and J lost 5 bases, with 4 bases between them. CDR3 in amino acids: CASSSVDTQYF. The CDR3 DNA reads as TGTGCCAGCAGTTCAGTAGATACGCAGTATTTT.

The rearrangement links TRBV11-3 to TRBJ1-2, with 11 bases that match TRBD1. CDR3 length: 15 residues. Germline assignment: CDR1 SGHNT and CDR2 YENEEA. V trimming: 5 bases; J trimming: 4 bases; junction bases outside the gene matches: 6. Here the CDR3 reads CASSPRTGGGYGYTF. The CDR3 region has the DNA TGTGCCAGCAGCCCGAGGACAGGGGGCGGCTATGGCTACACCTTC.

The J gene is TRBJ2-3, the V gene TRBV27; 7 positions match TRBD1. V gave up 6 bases and J gave up 2 bases; unmatched junction bases: 11. From germline, CDR1 is MNHEY and CDR2 SMNVEV (reference sequence). CDR3 length: 16 residues. The CDR3 DNA is TGTGCCAGCAGACCCGCCGGGACAGCCAACACAGATACGCAGTATTTT. It yields the protein CASRPAGTANTDTQYF.

The V and J genes are TRBV5-6 and TRBJ2-7; the D gene is possibly TRBD1 (5 bases). This CDR3 is 14 amino acids long. Germline V lookup: CDR1 SGHDT, CDR2 YYEEEE. Trimming pared 1 base from V and 4 bases from J, leaving 12 bases between. The DNA of the CDR3 is TGTGCCAGCAGCTTGAAGGGGCTCCAGTACGAGCAGTACGTC. It translates to CASSLKGLQYEQYV.

CDR3 DNA: TGTGCCACCAGTGACTCCGGGACAGCCCTCACAGATACGCAGTATTTT. As protein: CATSDSGTALTDTQYF. V gene TRBV24-1 combines with J gene TRBJ2-3; 7 bases match TRBD1. Germline V gene data show CDR1 as KGHDR and CDR2 as SFDVKD. The CDR3 totals 16 residues. V shed 4 bases, J shed 2 bases, and the junction held 8 bases outside the gene matches.

This chain connects TRBV7-8 to TRBJ2-3, with D tentatively TRBD1 (6 bases). CDR3 length: 16 residues. The germline CDR1 and CDR2 sequences are SGHVS and FQNEAQ. Deletions cut 5 bases from V and 4 bases from J, with 19 bases between. The CDR3 spells CASSPYTGRLADTQYF. The CDR3 bases are TGTGCCAGCAGCCCATATACAGGGCGGCTGGCAGATACGCAGTATTTT.

The chain carries TRBV27 and TRBJ1-6; TRBD1 is a possible D gene (5 bases). With 11 bases removed from V and 8 bases from J, the gap between germline ends came to 16 bases. Germline CDR1 and CDR2: MNHEY and SMNVEV (reference sequence). This CDR3 region has 13 residues. DNA for the CDR3: TGTGCCGTGGGACGGGGGGTAGATTCACCCCTCCACTTT. It encodes CAVGRGVDSPLHF.

The table lists this clone with a count of one. As DNA, the CDR3 is TGTGCCAGCAGCTTACCTGGACAGGGTTACGAGCAGTACTTC. Translated: CASSLPGQGYEQYF. This chain uses TRBV7-8 with TRBJ2-7; 8 positions agree with TRBD1. Trimming took 2 bases from V and 4 from J; bases not matched to a gene: 4. The CDR3 is 14 amino acids. Germline V CDR1 and CDR2: SGHVS, FQNEAQ.

The chain couples TRBV19 to TRBJ2-6; the D gene is possibly TRBD1 (5 bases). The CDR3 length is 16 residues. From germline, CDR1 is LNHDA and CDR2 SQIVND (reference sequence). V was pared by 7 bases and J by 2 bases, with 15 bases between. CDR3 in DNA: TGTGCCAGTAATCCAGGGCAGCTTCCTGGGGCCAACGTCCTGACTTTC. This encodes CASNPGQLPGANVLTF.

The chain uses TRBV19 and TRBJ1-2; possibly TRBD1 for D (5 bases). This CDR3 has 14 residues. Trimming removed 5 bases from V and 5 bases from J, with 15 bases in between. Germline V CDR1 and CDR2: LNHDA, SQIVND (reference sequence). This CDR3 reads CASSSQVSGYGYTF. CDR3 DNA: TGTGCCAGTAGTTCACAGGTCTCCGGTTATGGCTACACCTTC.

V is TRBV20-1 and J is TRBJ1-2, with D perhaps matching TRBD1 (6 bases). V lost 6 bases, J lost 8 bases, and 13 bases lay in between. This CDR3 region has 11 residues. Germline CDR1 DFQATT, CDR2 SNEGSKA (reference sequence). The CDR3 is CSAPTGKGYTF. The CDR3 DNA reads TGCAGTGCCCCCACAGGGAAAGGCTACACCTTC.

The chain uses TRBV11-3 and TRBJ2-5; D unresolved. CDR1 and CDR2 (germline): SGHNT, YENEEA. The CDR3 sequence is 14 residues long. V lost 2 bases to trimming and J lost 5 bases, with 12 bases between them. The CDR3 protein is CASSLRGVRETQYF. The CDR3, as DNA: TGTGCCAGCAGCTTAAGAGGAGTTAGGGAGACCCAGTACTTC.

This chain uses TRBV7-9 with TRBJ1-5; D perhaps matches TRBD1 (6 bases). The ends were cut back, 1 base at V and 5 bases at J, with 12 bases in the middle. The CDR3 spans 15 residues. Germline assignment: CDR1 SEHNR and CDR2 FQNEAQ (reference sequence). For the CDR3, the DNA is TGTGCCAGCAGCTTAGGGTGGGACACAGATCAGCCCCAGCATTTT. Its protein is CASSLGWDTDQPQHF.

The chain links TRBV4-1 to TRBJ1-6, with unresolved D. The CDR3 loop spans 15 amino acids. Deletions cut 1 base from V and 11 bases from J, with 15 bases between. Germline values: CDR1 MGHRA, CDR2 YSYEKL. As DNA, the CDR3 is TGCGCCAGCAGCCAAGGATTGGGCACTCCGACACCCCTCCACTTT. Protein product: CASSQGLGTPTPLHF.

This chain connects TRBV28 to TRBJ1-5; 10 bases map to TRBD1. Germline CDR1 reads MDHEN; CDR2 reads SYDVKM. The V gene end was trimmed by 5 bases and the J gene end by 1 base; junction bases not matched to a gene: 8. CDR3 size: 17 residues. CDR3 DNA sequence: TGTGCCAGCAGTACACGACAGGGGGCGCTGAGCAATCAGCCCCAGCATTTT. Translating gives CASSTRQGALSNQPQHF.

This clone was recorded once. The chain carries TRBV4-1 and TRBJ1-5; tentative D call: TRBD1 (5 bases). The germline V gene encodes CDR1 MGHRA and CDR2 YSYEKL. V gave up 1 base and J gave up 4 bases, with 11 bases separating them. This CDR3 has 15 residues. CDR3 DNA sequence: TGCGCCAGCAGCCAAGTCGGGGGGAGGAATCAGCCCCAGCATTTT. Protein sequence: CASSQVGGRNQPQHF.

The rearrangement joins TRBV19 to TRBJ1-6, with 8 bases that match TRBD1. CDR1 and CDR2 (germline): LNHDA, SQIVND (reference sequence). The CDR3 is 17 amino acids. J lost 5 bases, V lost 2 bases, and 8 bases had no gene match. As DNA, the CDR3 is TGTGCCAGTAGTATAATCCCTCTGACAGGGGATAATTCACCCCTCCACTTT. Residues: CASSIIPLTGDNSPLHF.

This clone was found once. This chain joins TRBV4-1 and TRBJ1-1, with unresolved D. Germline loops: CDR1 MGHRA, CDR2 YSYEKL. Trimming stripped 0 bases from V and 6 bases from J, with 11 bases between. CDR3 length equals 14 residues. The CDR3, as DNA: TGCGCCAGCAGCCAAGATGGGCCAGCCCCTGAAGCTTTCTTT. Residues: CASSQDGPAPEAFF.

The chain is built from TRBV9 and TRBJ2-1; weak D call: TRBD2 (5 bases). V shed 4 bases and J shed 3 bases, with 14 bases lying between them. Germline CDR1 and CDR2: SGDLS and YYNGEE. The CDR3 loop spans 15 amino acids. The CDR3 coding sequence is TGTGCCAGCAGCACCTACCCCGGGAACTACAATGAGCAGTTCTTC. It yields the protein CASSTYPGNYNEQFF.

In this sample, this clone turned up once. The CDR3 DNA reads as TGTGCCAGCAGTCCCGGGATTAGGGCTTACGAGCAGTACTTC. It specifies CASSPGIRAYEQYF. V gene TRBV27 combines with J gene TRBJ2-7, with D maybe TRBD2 (5 bases). V dropped 5 bases and J dropped 4 bases, with 15 bases sitting between them. CDR3 length equals 14 residues. The germline V gene has CDR1 MNHEY and CDR2 SMNVEV (reference sequence).

The CDR3 is CASSYGQGFTEAFF. The CDR3 coding sequence is TGCGCCAGCAGCTACGGACAGGGGTTTACTGAAGCTTTCTTT. The rearrangement joins TRBV5-1 to TRBJ1-1; 9 bases align to TRBD1. Germline CDR1 reads SGHRS; CDR2 reads YFSETQ. The CDR3 totals 14 residues. J gave up 5 bases and V 3 bases, and 5 bases lay outside the gene matches.

This clone was seen a few times. In the same sample, other DNA sequences code for this CDR3. The chain links TRBV5-1 to TRBJ2-2; D may be TRBD1 (5 bases). CDR1 is SGHRS and CDR2 is YFSETQ in the germline V gene. V lost 3 bases, J lost 0 bases, and 6 bases lay in between. This CDR3 has 14 amino acids. The CDR3 here is CASSSTANTGELFF. DNA for the CDR3: TGCGCCAGCAGCTCGACAGCGAACACCGGGGAGCTGTTTTTT.

This clone showed up just once. J is TRBJ2-6 and V is TRBV6-5; tentatively, D is TRBD1 (6 bases). This CDR3 is built from 13 residues. V lost 10 bases and J 4 bases, leaving 11 bases between the germline ends. Germline V gene sequence: CDR1 MNHEY, CDR2 SVGAGI. The CDR3 loop is CATTGSGANVLTF. CDR3 sequence (DNA): TGTGCCACCACAGGGTCCGGGGCCAACGTCCTGACTTTC.

This chain links TRBV6-5 with TRBJ1-2, with 9 bases that match TRBD1. V was clipped by 4 bases and J by 2 bases; unmatched bases: 5. The CDR3 is 15 amino acids. Germline V CDR1 and CDR2: MNHEY, SVGAGI. CDR3 protein: CASSSTGTGNYGYTF. The CDR3 DNA reads as TGTGCCAGCAGTTCGACCGGGACAGGGAACTATGGCTACACCTTC.

This chain links TRBV9 with TRBJ2-4, with D perhaps TRBD1 (6 bases). V was clipped by 3 bases and J by 3 bases, with 16 bases between them. This CDR3 comprises 16 residues. Germline-derived CDR1 and CDR2 are SGDLS and YYNGEE. CDR3 amino acids: CASSDEGELGKNIQYF. CDR3 nucleotides: TGTGCCAGCAGCGATGAGGGGGAACTTGGCAAAAACATTCAGTACTTC.